The clone carrying this T cell receptor (beta chain) was counted a few times. At one end, the junction sequence differs from germline, possibly due to a read error. The germline V gene has CDR1 GTSNPN and CDR2 SVGIG (reference sequence). The CDR3 totals 16 residues. This specimen belongs to a study of tumor-infiltrating lymphocytes in primary liver carcinoma. The tissue used was unsorted bulk material of roughly 17-33 mg. RNA and DNA were co-extracted from it with the AllPrep DNA/RNA mini kit. Constant-region priming of about 520 ng total RNA yielded TCR beta cDNA. Investigators got TCR beta libraries out of three nested multiplex PCR rounds, done with slightly modified ARM-PCR. The opening two PCR rounds, roughly 11 cycles each, paired TRBV1-TRBV30 forward primers with a C-beta reverse primer. One entry per CDR3 protein results from TCRdb running MiXCR on the multiplex PCR reads. Seen here are 95,000 to 100,000 distinct CDR3 sequences, around 66% observed once, and the top ten hold 12%.

The genes are TRBV30 and TRBJ2-1, with 10 bases identical to TRBD2. This TCR derives from a woman aged 55-70 years with primary liver carcinoma and hepatitis B virus infection. The sequenced material came from liver tumor tissue from sampling region 2. Subset of the sample: tumor region T2, inferior pole. CDR3 protein: CAWTGHGTSAYSEQFF. The CDR3 DNA follows: TGTGCCTGGACCGGCCACGGGACTAGCGCCTACAGTGAGCAGTTCTTC.